This is a list of T cell receptor beta chains from one sample in a study of Ad26.COV2.S vaccination and SARS-CoV-2 variants. Sequencing used immunoSEQ multiplex PCR; TCRdb keeps in-frame clones, though not all of them. The sample includes 350,000 to 450,000 clones, about 90% of them seen just once. The sequenced sample was peripheral blood, obtained in a trial of Ad26.COV2.S vaccine versus placebo. Receptors originate from a person aged 18 to 65 who received the Ad26.COV2.S COVID-19 vaccine or a placebo. The CDR3 runs from the conserved cysteine through the conserved F or W. Some rows have no size entry. The others give once, few or many, or a class for an expanded clone.

v_call,j_call,clone_size,cdr3_length,cdr3_aa
TRBV24-1,TRBJ2-4,-,17,CATTTCQGPIAKNIQYF
TRBV3-1/TRBV3-2,TRBJ2-3,once,17,CASSQGPLAAITDTQYF
TRBV15,TRBJ2-2,-,16,CATSRDLTGATGELFF
TRBV25-1,TRBJ2-7,-,14,CASSESASSYEQYF
TRBV6-5,TRBJ1-1,-,12,CASSYDREGAFF
TRBV30,TRBJ1-2,-,11,CAWSPSPSHTF
TRBV4-1,TRBJ1-2,-,17,CASSPGRQGPRNYGYTF
TRBV19,TRBJ1-5,-,17,CASSIGGRGYSNQPQHF
TRBV7-2,TRBJ2-1,-,14,CASSFAIGGNEQFF
TRBV2,TRBJ2-2,-,16,CASSDGTSRYTGELFF
TRBV6-2/TRBV6-3,TRBJ1-6,-,15,CASSYTGQPNSPLHF
TRBV5-6,TRBJ1-2,-,15,CASSLARGTGRGYTF
TRBV19,TRBJ1-1,-,11,CASSISGFAFF
TRBV7-2,TRBJ1-2,-,13,CASSWGPLYGYTF
TRBV28,TRBJ2-5,-,13,CASSRSTSETQYF
TRBV5-1,TRBJ1-1,-,15,CASSLRYGGTTEAFF
TRBV30,TRBJ2-1,-,15,CAWSVIAGGLNEQFF
TRBV20-1,TRBJ2-1,-,11,CSASRESEQFF
TRBV7-2,TRBJ2-7,-,13,CASSLGWAYEQYF
TRBV7-6,TRBJ2-7,-,15,CASSLAGTGTYEQYF
TRBV19,TRBJ1-1,-,13,CASSITASIEAFF
TRBV30,TRBJ1-2,-,12,CALAGESYGYTF
TRBV7-6,TRBJ1-2,-,14,CASSPPTGLGGYTF
TRBV24-1,TRBJ2-1,-,16,CATSGAAGARYNEQFF
TRBV3-1/TRBV3-2,TRBJ2-5,-,14,CASSQDPAEETQYF
TRBV19,TRBJ1-5,-,16,CASSILGQGADQPQHF
TRBV19,TRBJ1-5,-,12,CASSIGDQPQHF
TRBV19,TRBJ1-1,once,16,CASIKTSPPMNTEAFF
TRBV27,TRBJ1-2,-,15,CASSHLTGLTYGYTF
TRBV5-3,TRBJ1-5,few,12,CARSFGIQPQHF